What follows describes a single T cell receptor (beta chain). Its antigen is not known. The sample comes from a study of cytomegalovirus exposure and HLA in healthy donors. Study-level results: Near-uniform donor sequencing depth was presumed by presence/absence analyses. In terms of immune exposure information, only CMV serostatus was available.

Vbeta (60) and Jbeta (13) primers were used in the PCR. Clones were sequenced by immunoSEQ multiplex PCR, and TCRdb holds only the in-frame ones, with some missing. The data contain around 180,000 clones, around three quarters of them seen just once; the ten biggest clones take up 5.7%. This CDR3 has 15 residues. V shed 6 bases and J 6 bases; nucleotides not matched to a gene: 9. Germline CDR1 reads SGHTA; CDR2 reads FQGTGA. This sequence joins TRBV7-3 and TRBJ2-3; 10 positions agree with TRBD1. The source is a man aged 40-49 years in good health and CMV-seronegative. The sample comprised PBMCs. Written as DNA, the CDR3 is TGTGCCAGCAGGTTACCGGGACAGGGGTTGGATACGCAGTATTTT. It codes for CASRLPGQGLDTQYF.